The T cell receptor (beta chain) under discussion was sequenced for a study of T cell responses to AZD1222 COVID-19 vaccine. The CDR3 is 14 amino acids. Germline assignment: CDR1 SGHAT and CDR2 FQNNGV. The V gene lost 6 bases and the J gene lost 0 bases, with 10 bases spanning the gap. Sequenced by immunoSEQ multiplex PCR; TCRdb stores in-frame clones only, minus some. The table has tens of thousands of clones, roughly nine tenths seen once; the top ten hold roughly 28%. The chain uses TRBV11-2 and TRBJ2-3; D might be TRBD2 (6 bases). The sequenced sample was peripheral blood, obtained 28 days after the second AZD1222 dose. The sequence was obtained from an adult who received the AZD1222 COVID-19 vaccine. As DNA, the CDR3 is TGTGCCAGCAGGGGGAGGACGAGCACAGATACGCAGTATTTT. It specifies CASRGRTSTDTQYF.